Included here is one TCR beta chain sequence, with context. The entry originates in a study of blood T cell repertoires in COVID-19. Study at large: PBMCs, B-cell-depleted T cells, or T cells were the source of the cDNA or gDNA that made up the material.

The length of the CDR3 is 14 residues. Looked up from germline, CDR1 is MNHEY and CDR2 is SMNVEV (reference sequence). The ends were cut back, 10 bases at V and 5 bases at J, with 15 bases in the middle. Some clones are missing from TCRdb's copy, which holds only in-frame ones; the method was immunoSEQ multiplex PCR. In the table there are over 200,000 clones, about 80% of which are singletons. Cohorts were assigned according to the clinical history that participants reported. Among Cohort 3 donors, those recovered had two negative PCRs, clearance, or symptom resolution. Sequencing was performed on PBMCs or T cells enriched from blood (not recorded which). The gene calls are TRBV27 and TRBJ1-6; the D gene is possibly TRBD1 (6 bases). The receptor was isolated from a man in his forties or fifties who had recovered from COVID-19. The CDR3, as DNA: TGTGCCACCCGGAGACAGGCAGATAATTCACCCCTCCACTTT. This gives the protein CATRRQADNSPLHF.